This TCR beta chain was recovered during a study of blood T cell repertoires in COVID-19. Whole-study context: From the United States, Italy and Spain came samples of acute and convalescent COVID-19. T cells, B-cell-depleted T cells, or PBMCs provided the cDNA or gDNA that served as material.

Trimming stripped 1 base from V and 3 bases from J, with 13 bases between. The CDR3 extends over 15 amino acids. Germline CDR1 and CDR2: LNHDA and SQIVND (reference sequence). Original analysis: Nucleated cell counts were estimated from reference gene primer amplification. Clones were read by immunoSEQ multiplex PCR, and TCRdb kept only the in-frame ones, dropping some. The V and J calls and clone size come from that table; D and trimming were worked out from the DNA. The table has approximately 300,000 clones, over 80% seen once. The receptor was isolated from a woman between 40 and 55 years old with acute or convalescent COVID-19. The source material was peripheral blood. The V gene is TRBV19, the J gene TRBJ2-7, with a tentative D call TRBD2 (7 bases). CDR3 DNA: TGTGCCAGTAGTATAGGGGGAGGGGGAAACTACGAGCAGTACGTC. Protein sequence: CASSIGGGGNYEQYV.